These 5 T cell receptor beta chains share one sample of origin, sequenced in a study of OX40 agonist ivuxolimab in advanced cancers. Assay: immunoSEQ multiplex PCR; the TCRdb copy retains only in-frame clones and omits some. The repertoire holds some 65,000 clones, with around 86% as singletons. This specimen consisted of CD4+ or CD8+ T cells sorted from blood, obtained in a trial of the OX40 agonist ivuxolimab. These receptors all stem from an adult with an advanced solid tumor such as melanoma, head and neck, liver or kidney cancer.

This clone was seen a handful of times. The chain employs TRBV11-2 and TRBJ1-6; D is ambiguous. Trimming stripped 3 bases from V and 11 bases from J, with 14 bases between. This CDR3 has 14 amino acids. Germline lookup yields CDR1 SGHAT and CDR2 FQNNGV. The CDR3 here is CASSLISNPPPLHF. DNA of the CDR3: TGTGCCAGCAGCTTGATCTCGAATCCACCACCCCTCCACTTT. Supplemented by reference TRBV11-2 and TRBJ1-6, the full variable domain reads EAGVAQSPRYKIIEKRQSVAFWCNPISGHATLYWYQQILGQGPKLLIQFQNNGVVDDSQLPKDRFSAERLKGVDSTLKIQPAKLEDSAVYLCASSLISNPPPLHFGNGTRLTVT.

The chain links TRBV15 to TRBJ1-2; 10 bases match TRBD1. The CDR3 is 16 residues long. Per the germline V gene, CDR1 is LNHNV and CDR2 is YYDKDF (reference sequence). J was trimmed by 3 bases and V by 3 bases; bases with no gene match: 7. The DNA of the CDR3 is TGTGCCACCAGCAGCCGACAGGGGGCCCTTTACTATGGCTACACCTTC. It specifies CATSSRQGALYYGYTF.

This CDR3 reads CASSFSFGLDTQYF. The CDR3 DNA follows: TGTGCCAGCAGCTTCTCGTTCGGCCTGGATACGCAGTATTTT. The chain combines TRBV11-1 with TRBJ2-3; D call uncertain. V lost 3 bases and J lost 6, with 13 bases in between. The CDR3 has 14 residues. The germline CDR1 and CDR2 sequences are SGHAT and FQDESV (reference sequence).

This chain connects TRBV2 to TRBJ2-7; TRBD1 agrees at 12 bases. Germline loops: CDR1 SNHLY, CDR2 FYNNEI. Trimming took 4 bases from V and 7 from J; bases not matched to a gene: 8. There are 15 residues in the CDR3. CDR3: CASSVTGQGAGEQYF. As DNA, the CDR3 is TGTGCCAGCAGTGTAACGGGACAGGGGGCTGGGGAGCAGTACTTC.

The V gene is TRBV1, the J gene TRBJ1-5. TRBV1 has pseudogene status. This CDR3 comprises 15 residues. The DNA for the CDR3 is TGCACCAGCAGCCATCTCGGGCCTCCCAGGCAGCCCCAGCATTTT. This translates into CTSSHLGPPRQPQHF.